This is a list of T cell receptor beta chains from one sample in a study of shared clonotypes between healthy human individuals. The method was immunoSEQ multiplex PCR; TCRdb's version includes in-frame clones alone and lacks a portion of them. Of over a million clones listed, about 70% are singletons. The specimen sequenced was memory CD4+ T cells sorted from blood. These receptors originate from a young man in good health. CDR3s include the opening cysteine and the closing phenylalanine or tryptophan. A D gene is named only where the DNA matches it firmly. A row's size may be missing; if present it is once, few, many or a size class.

>.|TRBV18|.|TRBJ2-7
TGTGCCAGCTCCCCGGACAGAACTAGCTCCTACGAGCAGTACTTC
CASSPDRTSSYEQYF
>.|TRBV19|TRBD1|TRBJ2-7
TGTGCCAGTAGTACAGGGACAGTTCTCTACGAGCAGTACTTC
CASSTGTVLYEQYF
>few|TRBV5-7|.|TRBJ1-3
TGTGCCAGCAGCTGCTGGACAGTTGGAAACACCATATATTTT
CASSCWTVGNTIYF
>few|TRBV5-4|.|TRBJ2-6
TGTGCCAGCAGCTTCGGGGGTCGGACCTCTGGGGCCAACGTCCTGACTTTC
CASSFGGRTSGANVLTF
>few|TRBV5-6|TRBD2|TRBJ2-1
TGTGCCAGCAGCTTGCCCGGGCGGGAGAGTGACAATGAGCAGTTCTTC
CASSLPGRESDNEQFF
>.|TRBV5-4|TRBD1|TRBJ1-2
TGTGCCAGCAGCCCAGGGGGGGGGTATGGCTACACCTTC
CASSPGGGYGYTF
>.|TRBV7-9|.|TRBJ2-1
TGTGCCAGCAGCTTTGTTGGGGCAGGGACAATCGATGAGCAGTTCTTC
CASSFVGAGTIDEQFF
>few|TRBV2|.|TRBJ2-5
TGTGCCAGCCTCTGGGGAGAAAAAGAGACCCAGTACTTC
CASLWGEKETQYF
>many|TRBV5-4|TRBD1|TRBJ1-1
TGTGCCAGCAGCTTGGAGGCAGGGGGGACTGAAGCTTTCTTT
CASSLEAGGTEAFF
>.|TRBV2|.|TRBJ1-3
TGTGCCACTACGACGGGGGGTTCTGGAAACACCATATATTTT
CATTTGGSGNTIYF
>once|TRBV6-1|.|TRBJ1-5
TGTGCCAGCAGTGAAATTAGGGATAATCAGCCCCAGCATTTT
CASSEIRDNQPQHF
>few|TRBV5-1|.|TRBJ2-1
TGCGCCAGCAGCACCACGGGGGGCCTCTACAATGAGCAGTTCTTC
CASSTTGGLYNEQFF
>.|TRBV5-1|.|TRBJ2-7
TGCGCCAGCAGCGTCAGAACCGACGGTCCCTACGAGCAGTACTTC
CASSVRTDGPYEQYF
>few|TRBV2|.|TRBJ2-2
TGTGCCAGCAGTGAAGCCCCTGACAGGAAGACCGGGGAGCTGTTTTTT
CASSEAPDRKTGELFF
>.|TRBV7-8|.|TRBJ1-1
TGTGCCAGCAGCCTAACAGGTTACACTGAAGCTTCCTTT
CASSLTGYTEASF
>.|TRBV2|.|TRBJ1-5
TGTGCCAGCAGTCTTCTAACAGGGCTTAGCAATCAGCCCCAGCATTTT
CASSLLTGLSNQPQHF
>.|TRBV2|.|TRBJ1-6
TGTGCCAGCAGCTCTGACTGGGTCGCCTATAATTCACCCCTCCACTTT
CASSSDWVAYNSPLHF
>.|TRBV19|TRBD1|TRBJ2-1
TGTGCCAGTAGTAAGGGGACAGGGGGCTCCAATGAGCAGTTCTTC
CASSKGTGGSNEQFF
>once|TRBV7-9|.|TRBJ1-2
TGTGCCAGCAGCGTTGGGGGGTCTTATGGCTACACCTTC
CASSVGGSYGYTF
>.|TRBV5-4|TRBD2|TRBJ2-7
TGTGCCAGCAGCCTGGGAGGGGCTTCCTACGAGCAGTACTTC
CASSLGGASYEQYF
>.|TRBV5-1|.|TRBJ1-1
TGCGCCAGCGCGTCAACGGGGGTCAGTGAAGCTTTCTTT
CASASTGVSEAFF
>.|TRBV25-1|TRBD1|TRBJ2-1
TGTGCCAGCAGTGCCTGGACAGGGGGGTACAATGAGCAGTTCTTC
CASSAWTGGYNEQFF
>.|TRBV28|TRBD1|TRBJ2-1
TGTGCCAGCAGTCTCGCGGACAGGGGGCGTAATGAGCAGTTCTTC
CASSLADRGRNEQFF
>.|TRBV2|TRBD1|TRBJ2-1
TGTGCCAGCAGTGAAGACAGGGGCTTTGGGTACAATGAGCAGTTCTTC
CASSEDRGFGYNEQFF
>.|TRBV7-8|TRBD2|TRBJ2-3
TGTGCCAGCAGCTTAGAGGGACTAGCGGGACGGAATACGCAGTATTTT
CASSLEGLAGRNTQYF
>few|TRBV11-2|.|TRBJ2-1
TGTGCCAGCAGCTTAGCAGAGAGGGCCTTTAGGAATGAGCAGTTCTTC
CASSLAERAFRNEQFF
>.|TRBV6-6|.|TRBJ1-1
TGTGCCAGCAGAGACAGCGATAGGAACACTGAAGCTTTCTTT
CASRDSDRNTEAFF
>few|TRBV19|TRBD1|TRBJ1-1
TGTGCCAGTAGTTCAGGGACAGGGCGGGGTATAGGGCCCAGGGCTGAAGCTTTCTTT
CASSSGTGRGIGPRAEAFF
>few|TRBV10-2|TRBD1|TRBJ2-1
TGCGCCAGCAGTGATTGGGGACAGTCAAATGAGCAGTTCTTC
CASSDWGQSNEQFF
>many|TRBV25-1|TRBD1|TRBJ2-3
TGTGCCAGCAGTGTCGGGACAGGGGGCACAGATACGCAGTATTTT
CASSVGTGGTDTQYF
>.|TRBV9|.|TRBJ1-1
TGTGCCAGCAGCGTAGATGGGGGCCGGACTGAAGCTTTCTTT
CASSVDGGRTEAFF
>.|TRBV5-1|.|TRBJ2-6
TGCGCCAGCAGCTTGGTTAAGACTGGGGCCAACGTCCTGACTTTC
CASSLVKTGANVLTF
>.|TRBV6-1|TRBD1|TRBJ2-6
TGTGCCAGCAGTCGGGACAGCTCTGGGGCCAACGTCCTGACTTTC
CASSRDSSGANVLTF
>.|TRBV7-2|.|TRBJ1-5
TGTGCCAGCAGCTTAAATCAGCCGGGGGCGGGTCAGCCCCAGCATTTT
CASSLNQPGAGQPQHF
>.|TRBV5-1|TRBD1|TRBJ2-6
TGCGCCAGCAGCTTGGCGACCGGGACAGGGTCTGGGGCCAACGTCCTGACTTTC
CASSLATGTGSGANVLTF
>.|TRBV6-5|.|TRBJ1-6
TGTGCCAGCAGTTACTCAGGGGAATGGGGTAATTCACCCCTCCACTTT
CASSYSGEWGNSPLHF
>.|TRBV5-1|TRBD2|TRBJ2-3
TGCGCCAGCGCCCTAGCGGTCGGGACAGATACGCAGTATTTT
CASALAVGTDTQYF
>.|TRBV9|TRBD1|TRBJ1-5
TGTGCCAGCAGCATCGGGACAGCAAATCAGCCCCAGCATTTT
CASSIGTANQPQHF
>.|TRBV15|.|TRBJ2-1
TGTGCCACCAGCAGCGAACGTCGAGTGGTTCAGTTCTTC
CATSSERRVVQFF
>.|TRBV11-2|.|TRBJ2-1
TGTGCCAGCAGCTTAGTGGCAGGGACCCAGTACAATGAGCAGTTCTTC
CASSLVAGTQYNEQFF
>once|TRBV27|.|TRBJ2-2
TGTGCCAGCAGTTATAGCCGTTCGAACACCGGGGAGCTGTTTTTT
CASSYSRSNTGELFF
>.|TRBV29-1|TRBD1|TRBJ1-1
TGCAGCGCTGACAGGGGGAACACTGAAGCTTTCTTT
CSADRGNTEAFF
>.|TRBV30|.|TRBJ2-6
TGTGCCTGGAGTGTAGGTGGCTCTGGGGCCAACGTCCTGACTTTC
CAWSVGGSGANVLTF
>.|TRBV5-6|.|TRBJ2-7
TGTGCCAGCAGCTTGGGATCCCACGCCTACGAGCAGTACTTC
CASSLGSHAYEQYF
>.|TRBV14|.|TRBJ1-6
TGTGCCAGCAGCCAAGTGACGGCGGGGAGCTCACCCCTCCACTTT
CASSQVTAGSSPLHF
>once|TRBV11-2|.|TRBJ1-1
TGTGCCAGCAGCTTAGAAGGGGCAGTAAGCACTGAAGCTTTCTTT
CASSLEGAVSTEAFF
>few|TRBV4-1|TRBD1|TRBJ2-1
TGCGCCAGCAGCCCCGGGCGTTGGGCAGGGGGCTTCAATGAGCAGTTCTTC
CASSPGRWAGGFNEQFF
>.|TRBV5-1|.|TRBJ2-2
TGCGCCAGCAGCTTGGTTAGCGGAGTGAACACCGGGGAGCTGTTTTTT
CASSLVSGVNTGELFF
>.|TRBV10-3|.|TRBJ2-6
TGTGCCATCAGTGAGTCGCCAGGGACTGGGGCCAACGTCCTGACTTTC
CAISESPGTGANVLTF
>.|TRBV30|.|TRBJ1-2
TGTGCCTGGAGTGTCCAGGGTATCGCTAACTTC
CAWSVQGIANF
>.|TRBV7-9|.|TRBJ2-2
TGTGCCAGCAGCTTATGGCCGAACACCGGGGAGCTGTTTTTT
CASSLWPNTGELFF
>.|TRBV19|.|TRBJ1-5
TGTGCCAGTAGTAGGATACAGGGAATTCAGCCCCAGCATTTT
CASSRIQGIQPQHF
>.|TRBV28|.|TRBJ2-7
TGTGCCAGCAGCGGGGCTCCCCTCTACGAGCAGTACTTC
CASSGAPLYEQYF
>.|TRBV4-1|TRBD1|TRBJ2-5
TGCGCCAGCAGCCAGGACAGGGGGCGAGAGACCCAGTACTTC
CASSQDRGRETQYF
>.|TRBV10-3|.|TRBJ2-7
TGTGCCATCAGCCCAGGGCCCTACGAGCAGTACTTC
CAISPGPYEQYF
>few|TRBV27|.|TRBJ2-2
TGTGCCAGCAGTTGGGGACTGGGGGAGGCCGGGGAGCTGTTTTTT
CASSWGLGEAGELFF
>.|TRBV10-3|TRBD1|TRBJ1-5
TGTGCCATCAGTGAAGGACAGGGGGTTCAGCCCCAGCATTTT
CAISEGQGVQPQHF
>.|TRBV15|TRBD2|TRBJ2-7
TGTGCCCTCCCGGGACTAGAAGAATACGAGCAGTACTTC
CALPGLEEYEQYF